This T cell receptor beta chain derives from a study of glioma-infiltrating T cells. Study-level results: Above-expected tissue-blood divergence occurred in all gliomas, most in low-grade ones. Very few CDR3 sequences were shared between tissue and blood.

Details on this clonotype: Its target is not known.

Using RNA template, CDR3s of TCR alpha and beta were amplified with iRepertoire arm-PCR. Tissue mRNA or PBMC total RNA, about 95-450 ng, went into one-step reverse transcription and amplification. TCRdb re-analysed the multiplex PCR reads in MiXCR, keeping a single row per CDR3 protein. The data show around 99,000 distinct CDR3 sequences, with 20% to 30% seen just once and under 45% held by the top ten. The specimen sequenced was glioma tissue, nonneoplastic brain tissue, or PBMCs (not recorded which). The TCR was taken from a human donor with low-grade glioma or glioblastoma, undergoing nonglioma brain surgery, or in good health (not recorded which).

CDR3 sequence: CASSWGQLGELFF. The CDR3 DNA reads as TGCGCCAGCAGCTGGGGACAGCTCGGGGAGCTGTTTTTT. The chain carries TRBV5-1 and TRBJ2-2, with 7 bases aligning to TRBD1. CDR3 length: 13 amino acids. Germline V gene data show CDR1 as SGHRS and CDR2 as YFSETQ. J gave up 7 bases and V 3 bases, and 3 bases lay outside the gene matches.